Listed below are T cell receptor beta chains from one sample, sequenced in a study of shared clonotypes between healthy human individuals. Assay: immunoSEQ multiplex PCR; the TCRdb copy retains only in-frame clones and omits some. Here the sample spans 2 million to 2.5 million clones, 80% to 95% being singletons. Sequenced sample: naive CD4+ T cells from PBMCs. The receptors stem from a man aged 18 to 29 in good health. Some clones in this sample may be carry-over from other donors' samples. Both conserved end residues are part of each CDR3. The D gene is left open where the match is weak.

DNA: TGTGCCAGCAGTTACTCCGGGACAGGCCTCTATGGCTACACCTTC; CDR3: CASSYSGTGLYGYTF; D: TRBD1; J: TRBJ1-2; V: TRBV6-5
DNA: TGTGCCAGCAGGGACACGGGCCTTGGGGGAGATACGCAGTATTTT; CDR3: CASRDTGLGGDTQYF; D: NA; J: TRBJ2-3; V: TRBV7-2
DNA: TGTGCCAGCAGACTGACTAGCGGGACTGAGCAGTTCTTC; CDR3: CASRLTSGTEQFF; D: TRBD2; J: TRBJ2-1; V: TRBV6-5
DNA: TGTGCCAGCAGTGAATGGAGCGGGCTAGCGGGAGAATACGAGCAGTACTTC; CDR3: CASSEWSGLAGEYEQYF; D: TRBD2; J: TRBJ2-7; V: TRBV2
DNA: TGTGCCAGCAGCGTACTCCCCGGAGAGACCCAGTACTTC; CDR3: CASSVLPGETQYF; D: NA; J: TRBJ2-5; V: TRBV9
DNA: TGTGCCAGCAGCTTAAGGGACTCCTACAATGAGCAGTTCTTC; CDR3: CASSLRDSYNEQFF; D: NA; J: TRBJ2-1; V: TRBV7-2
DNA: TGTGCCAGCAGCCCCCCCCCAGGGAACGAGCAGTACTTC; CDR3: CASSPPPGNEQYF; D: NA; J: TRBJ2-7; V: TRBV28
DNA: TGTGCCAGCCGGGACAGTGGAGGCTACGAGCAGTACTTC; CDR3: CASRDSGGYEQYF; D: TRBD1; J: TRBJ2-7; V: TRBV6-6
DNA: TGTGCCAGCAGCCAAGAACTAGTCATAGCGGGGAACACAGATACGCAGTATTTT; CDR3: CASSQELVIAGNTDTQYF; D: TRBD2; J: TRBJ2-3; V: TRBV4-2
DNA: TGTGCCAGCACCGTTCCTAGCGGGAGAAGCTACAATGAGCAGTTCTTC; CDR3: CASTVPSGRSYNEQFF; D: TRBD2; J: TRBJ2-1; V: TRBV7-9
DNA: TGTGCCGGAGGGGGGAACAGCAATCAGCCCCAGCATTTT; CDR3: CAGGGNSNQPQHF; D: NA; J: TRBJ1-5; V: TRBV19